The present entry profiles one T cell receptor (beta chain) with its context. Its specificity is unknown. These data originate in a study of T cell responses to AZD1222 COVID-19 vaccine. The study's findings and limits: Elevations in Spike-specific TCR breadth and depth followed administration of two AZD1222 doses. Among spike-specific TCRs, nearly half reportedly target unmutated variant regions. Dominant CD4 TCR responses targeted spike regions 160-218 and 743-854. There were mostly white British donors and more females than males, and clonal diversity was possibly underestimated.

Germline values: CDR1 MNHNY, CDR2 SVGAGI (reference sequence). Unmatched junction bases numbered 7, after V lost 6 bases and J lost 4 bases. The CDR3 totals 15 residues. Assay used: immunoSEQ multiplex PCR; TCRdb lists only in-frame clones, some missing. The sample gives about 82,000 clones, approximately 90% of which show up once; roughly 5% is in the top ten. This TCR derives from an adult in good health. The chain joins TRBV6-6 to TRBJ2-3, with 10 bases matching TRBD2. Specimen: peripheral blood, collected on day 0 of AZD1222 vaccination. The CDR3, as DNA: TGTGCCAGCAGGCCGCCGGGACTAGCGCCAGATACGCAGTATTTT. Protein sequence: CASRPPGLAPDTQYF.